These 27 T cell receptor beta chains were all obtained from the same sample, sequenced in a study of vaccination effects on CD4 cells after COVID-19. Their antigens remain unidentified. Repertoires were generated with immunoSEQ multiplex PCR, while TCRdb's copy carries only in-frame clones and drops some. The table records about 63,000 clones, approximately 71% of them present only once. Antigen-specific CD4+ T cells were expanded (with viral peptide pools) by the ViraFEST assay ahead of sequencing. Subsequent to a culture period of less than twelve days, CD4+ T cells were isolated. Neither prior SARS-CoV-2 infection nor positive nucleocapsid antibodies were present in the vaccine recipients. Source: CD4+ T cells from PBMCs cultured with HCoV-OC43 spike peptides, taken before COVID-19 vaccination. Sample subset: HCoV-OC43 spike overlapping peptide pool stimulation. All receptors derive from a human donor who received a COVID-19 vaccine.

The chain carries TRBV11-2 and TRBJ2-1; D gene uncertain. The CDR3 sequence is 12 residues long. Trimming removed 6 bases at V and 5 bases at J, with 8 bases between. Germline values: CDR1 SGHAT, CDR2 FQNNGV. The CDR3 nucleotides read TGTGCCAGCAGTCAGGATAACAATGAGCAGTTCTTC. Residues: CASSQDNNEQFF.

V is TRBV5-1 and J is TRBJ2-1, with 10 bases identical to TRBD2. This CDR3 has 16 residues. V was clipped by 2 bases and J by 6 bases; unmatched bases: 8. CDR1 is SGHRS and CDR2 is YFSETQ in the germline V gene. The CDR3 bases are TGCGCCAGCAGCTTTTTAGCGGGGGGCGGGAGCAATGAGCAGTTCTTC. It specifies CASSFLAGGGSNEQFF.

J is TRBJ2-1 and V is TRBV7-9; TRBD1 matches at 7 bases. Germline CDR1 SEHNR, CDR2 FQNEAQ (reference sequence). CDR3 length: 14 amino acids. Trimming at V came to 6 bases and at J to 0 bases, leaving 2 bases not matched to a gene. The CDR3 region has the DNA TGTGCCAGCAGTAGGGACAGCTCCTACAATGAGCAGTTCTTC. As protein: CASSRDSSYNEQFF.

The V gene is TRBV24-1, the J gene TRBJ2-3; D might be TRBD2 (6 bases). This CDR3 spans 16 amino acids. V shed 5 bases and J shed 2 bases, with 16 bases lying between them. Germline CDR1 and CDR2: KGHDR and SFDVKD. This chain's CDR3 is CATSGGARKTTDTQYF. The CDR3 region has the DNA TGTGCCACCAGTGGCGGGGCCCGGAAGACCACAGATACGCAGTATTTT.

This chain connects TRBV19 to TRBJ1-5; tentatively, D is TRBD1 (5 bases). With 7 bases removed from V and 0 bases from J, the gap between germline ends came to 13 bases. The CDR3 is 15 residues long. From germline, CDR1 is LNHDA and CDR2 SQIVND (reference sequence). The CDR3 spells CASTEGRFSNQPQHF. CDR3 nucleotide sequence: TGTGCCAGTACCGAGGGGCGGTTTAGCAATCAGCCCCAGCATTTT.

This clone was found once. The genes are TRBV18 and TRBJ2-5, with D possibly TRBD1 on 5 matching bases. The length of the CDR3 is 15 residues. From germline, CDR1 is KGHSH and CDR2 LQKENI. V was cut by 2 bases and J by 1 base, with 11 bases left in between. In nucleotides, the CDR3 is TGTGCCAGCTCACCATGGGTTCAGGGCCAAGAGACCCAGTACTTC. Its translation: CASSPWVQGQETQYF.

The chain uses TRBV15 and TRBJ1-6, with TRBD1 matching 7 bases. Trimming cost V 0 bases and J 9 bases; bases outside gene matches: 14. This CDR3 has 18 amino acids. Germline V gene data show CDR1 as LNHNV and CDR2 as YYDKDF (reference sequence). CDR3: CATSRDLRDSGGSSPLHF. In DNA, the CDR3 is TGTGCCACCAGCAGAGATCTAAGGGACAGCGGGGGCAGTTCACCCCTCCACTTT.

The J gene is TRBJ1-2, the V gene TRBV2, with 10 bases lining up with TRBD1. The V segment lost 6 bases and the J segment 2 bases; nucleotides outside the gene matches: 9. CDR1 SNHLY and CDR2 FYNNEI come from the germline V gene. The CDR3 is 16 amino acids. CDR3 amino acids: CASRENRQGANYGYTF. The CDR3 coding sequence is TGTGCCAGCAGGGAAAATAGACAGGGGGCAAACTATGGCTACACCTTC. The whole variable domain, filled in from reference TRBV2 and TRBJ1-2, reads EPEVTQTPSHQVTQMGQEVILRCVPISNHLYFYWYRQILGQKVEFLVSFYNNEISEKSEIFDDQFSVERPDGSNFTLKIRSTKLEDSAMYFCASRENRQGANYGYTFGSGTRLTVV.

The chain recombines TRBV30 with TRBJ2-6, with no clear D. The germline V gene has CDR1 GTSNPN and CDR2 SVGIG (reference sequence). V was cut by 2 bases and J by 0 bases, with 14 bases left in between. There are 17 residues in the CDR3. DNA of the CDR3: TGTGCCTGGAGTATCAAGTCCTCCTTCTCTGGGGCCAACGTCCTGACTTTC. Translating gives CAWSIKSSFSGANVLTF.

V usage is TRBV7-2 and J usage is TRBJ1-1, with D uncertain. The germline V gene encodes CDR1 SGHTA and CDR2 FQGNSA. The length of the CDR3 is 14 residues. The ends were cut back, 2 bases at V and 0 bases at J, with 7 bases in the middle. CDR3 bases: TGTGCCAGCAGCTTATGGGGTATGAACACTGAAGCTTTCTTT. Translating gives CASSLWGMNTEAFF.

This clone was detected a few times. The chain uses TRBV19 and TRBJ1-5; 8 bases are a match to TRBD1. Unmatched junction bases numbered 5, after V lost 1 base and J lost 3 bases. The CDR3 length is 16 residues. The germline CDR1 and CDR2 sequences are LNHDA and SQIVND (reference sequence). CDR3 in DNA: TGTGCCAGTAGTATAGCCGGGACAGGCTTCAATCAGCCCCAGCATTTT. It specifies CASSIAGTGFNQPQHF.

This chain joins TRBV6-5 and TRBJ1-1; the D is unclear. From germline, CDR1 is MNHEY and CDR2 SVGAGI. The length of the CDR3 is 14 residues. V lost 8 bases and J lost 0, with 13 bases in between. The CDR3 reads CASLGFTMNTEAFF. The CDR3 DNA sequence: TGTGCCAGCCTCGGGTTCACCATGAACACTGAAGCTTTCTTT.

The chain is built from TRBV11-2 and TRBJ1-2; D ambiguous. Trimming pared 0 bases from V and 3 bases from J, leaving 8 bases between. The CDR3 is 14 amino acids. Germline CDR1 SGHAT, CDR2 FQNNGV. The CDR3 nucleotides read TGTGCCAGCAGCTTAGATAGGAGTCACTATGGCTACACCTTC. This gives the protein CASSLDRSHYGYTF.

The gene calls are TRBV2 and TRBJ1-6; D gene uncertain. Trimming took 4 bases from V and 0 from J, leaving 10 bases between them. Germline V gene sequence: CDR1 SNHLY, CDR2 FYNNEI. This CDR3 spans 16 amino acids. CDR3 protein: CASSVGTSSYNSPLHF. In DNA form, the CDR3 reads TGTGCCAGCAGTGTAGGCACTAGCTCCTATAATTCACCCCTCCACTTT. Drawing the rest from reference TRBV2 and TRBJ1-6, the complete variable domain is EPEVTQTPSHQVTQMGQEVILRCVPISNHLYFYWYRQILGQKVEFLVSFYNNEISEKSEIFDDQFSVERPDGSNFTLKIRSTKLEDSAMYFCASSVGTSSYNSPLHFGNGTRLTVT.

This clone was observed a few times. This chain uses TRBV5-1 with TRBJ2-1, with 10 bases fitting TRBD2. After removal of 1 base from V and 6 bases from J, the junction contained 10 bases not matched to a gene. This CDR3 region has 17 residues. Germline V gene lookup returns CDR1 SGHRS and CDR2 YFSETQ. CDR3 protein: CASSLLAAGGRGNEQFF. The CDR3 coding sequence is TGCGCCAGCAGCTTGTTGGCAGCGGGGGGGCGTGGCAATGAGCAGTTCTTC.

V gene TRBV28 combines with J gene TRBJ1-6; D unresolved. The CDR3 runs to 13 residues. Trimming took 6 bases from V and 9 from J, leaving 12 bases between them. CDR1 MDHEN and CDR2 SYDVKM come from the germline V gene. The CDR3 loop is CASSWWGGSPLHF. CDR3 DNA sequence: TGTGCCAGCAGCTGGTGGGGAGGTTCACCCCTCCACTTT.

CDR3 region: CASSERHHLFF. CDR3 nucleotide sequence: TGTGCCAGCAGTGAACGACACCATCTGTTTTTT. The rearrangement joins TRBV12-3 or TRBV12-4 to TRBJ1-4; D gene uncertain. The germline V and J ends were trimmed by 5 bases and 14 bases, with 12 bases remaining between them. The CDR3 is 11 amino acids.

The CDR3 loop reads CASSETWGLAGDEQYV. The CDR3 DNA reads as TGTGCCAGCAGTGAAACATGGGGACTAGCGGGGGATGAGCAGTACGTC. The chain employs TRBV2 and TRBJ2-7, with TRBD2 matching 14 bases. The CDR3 consists of 16 residues. Germline V gene sequence: CDR1 SNHLY, CDR2 FYNNEI. Trimming cost V 2 bases and J 7 bases; bases outside gene matches: 7.

This clone appeared a few times. This rearrangement joins TRBV28 to TRBJ2-5, with D perhaps matching TRBD1 (5 bases). The CDR3 is 14 residues long. Germline loops: CDR1 MDHEN, CDR2 SYDVKM. The V end lost 1 base, the J end lost 6 bases, and 12 bases lay between the germline ends. CDR3 bases: TGTGCCAGCAGTTTATTGGGCAGGGCGAAGACCCAGTACTTC. Its translation: CASSLLGRAKTQYF.

This clone was picked up one time. The V gene is TRBV7-2, the J gene TRBJ2-5; TRBD1 aligns across 7 bases. The CDR3 is made up of 14 amino acids. CDR1 is SGHTA, CDR2 FQGNSA, per germline. V lost 5 bases and J lost 2; bases outside the gene matches: 5. As DNA, the CDR3 is TGTGCCAGCAGCCCGGGACAGCTACAAGAGACCCAGTACTTC. Its protein is CASSPGQLQETQYF.

This clone appeared a single time. V is TRBV18 and J is TRBJ1-2; D is undetermined. CDR1 is KGHSH and CDR2 is LQKENI in the germline V gene. The length of the CDR3 is 15 residues. The V end lost 1 base, the J end lost 0 bases, and 9 bases lay between the germline ends. The CDR3 DNA reads as TGTGCCAGCTCACCACTCCGGAGTACTAACTATGGCTACACCTTC. It codes for CASSPLRSTNYGYTF.

The chain links TRBV19 to TRBJ1-4; TRBD1 matches at 8 bases. The V segment lost 5 bases and the J segment 7 bases; nucleotides outside the gene matches: 12. The CDR3 runs 16 residues. Germline CDR1 is LNHDA and CDR2 is SQIVND (reference sequence). The CDR3 loop is CASSPERSTGAEKLFF. DNA of the CDR3: TGTGCCAGTAGTCCTGAGAGATCGACAGGGGCTGAAAAACTGTTTTTT.

The genes are TRBV19 and TRBJ2-2; unclear D gene. The CDR3 runs to 14 residues. Germline V CDR1 and CDR2: LNHDA, SQIVND (reference sequence). V was clipped by 0 bases and J by 4 bases, with 6 bases between them. The CDR3 region has the DNA TGTGCCAGTAGTATAGACAGAACCACCGGGGAGCTGTTTTTT. Protein sequence: CASSIDRTTGELFF.

J is TRBJ1-1 and V is TRBV30, with D uncertain. In germline, CDR1 is GTSNPN, CDR2 SVGIG (reference sequence). This CDR3 has 10 residues. The V end lost 5 bases, the J end lost 7 bases, and 8 bases lay between the germline ends. The CDR3 spells CAWEKHEAFF. The CDR3 DNA reads as TGTGCCTGGGAAAAGCATGAAGCTTTCTTT.

For the CDR3, the DNA is TGTGCCAGCAGCGCAGGGCGACAGGGATGGGATTCACCCCTCCACTTT. It is translated as CASSAGRQGWDSPLHF. The gene calls are TRBV7-2 and TRBJ1-6; 7 bases agree with TRBD1. The CDR3 covers 16 residues. V trimming: 5 bases; J trimming: 8 bases; junction bases outside the gene matches: 12. Germline V gene sequence: CDR1 SGHTA, CDR2 FQGNSA.

The chain recombines TRBV7-9 with TRBJ2-6; D remains unclear. Germline V gene sequence: CDR1 SEHNR, CDR2 FQNEAQ (reference sequence). The germline V and J ends were trimmed by 5 bases and 4 bases, with 9 bases remaining between them. This CDR3 comprises 14 residues. CDR3 sequence: CASSLLLGANVLTF. The DNA of the CDR3 is TGTGCCAGCAGCCTACTTCTCGGGGCCAACGTCCTGACTTTC.

This clone was detected a few times. The gene calls are TRBV19 and TRBJ1-1; possible D gene TRBD1, 6 bases. CDR1 and CDR2 (germline): LNHDA, SQIVND (reference sequence). V was pared by 6 bases and J by 0 bases, with 17 bases between. The CDR3 loop spans 16 amino acids. This CDR3 reads CASRGSATGMNTEAFF. The CDR3 DNA reads TGTGCCAGTAGGGGATCCGCGACAGGAATGAACACTGAAGCTTTCTTT.